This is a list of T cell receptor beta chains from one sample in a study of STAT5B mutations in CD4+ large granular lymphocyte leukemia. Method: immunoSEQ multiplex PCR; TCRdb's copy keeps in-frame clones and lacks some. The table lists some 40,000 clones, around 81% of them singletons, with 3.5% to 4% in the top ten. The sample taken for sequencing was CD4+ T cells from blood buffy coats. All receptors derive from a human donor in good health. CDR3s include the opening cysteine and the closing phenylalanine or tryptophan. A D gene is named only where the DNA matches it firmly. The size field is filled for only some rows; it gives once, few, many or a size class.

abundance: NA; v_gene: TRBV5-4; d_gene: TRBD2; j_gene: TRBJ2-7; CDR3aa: CASSLKLAGAYEQYF; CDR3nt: TGTGCCAGCAGCTTAAAACTAGCGGGGGCCTACGAGCAGTACTTC
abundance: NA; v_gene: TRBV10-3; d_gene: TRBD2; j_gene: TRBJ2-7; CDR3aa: CAISPTEREDYEQYF; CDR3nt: TGTGCCATCAGCCCGACTGAGCGGGAGGATTACGAGCAGTACTTC
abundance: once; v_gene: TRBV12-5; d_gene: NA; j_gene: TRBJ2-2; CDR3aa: CASGFVGGANTGELFF; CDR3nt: TGTGCTAGTGGTTTCGTGGGCGGGGCGAACACCGGGGAGCTGTTTTTT
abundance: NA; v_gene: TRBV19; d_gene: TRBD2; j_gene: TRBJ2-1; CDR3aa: CASRSLAGLSSYNEQFF; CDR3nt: TGTGCCAGTAGATCACTAGCGGGGTTAAGCTCCTACAATGAGCAGTTCTTC
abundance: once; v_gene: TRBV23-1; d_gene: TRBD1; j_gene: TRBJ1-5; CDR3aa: CARDHGQGNQPQHF; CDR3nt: TGCGCCAGGGACCATGGACAGGGGAATCAGCCCCAGCATTTT
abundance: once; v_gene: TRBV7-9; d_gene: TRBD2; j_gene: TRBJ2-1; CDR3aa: CASSFSGEKQFF; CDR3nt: TGTGCCAGCAGCTTTAGCGGGGAGAAGCAGTTCTTC
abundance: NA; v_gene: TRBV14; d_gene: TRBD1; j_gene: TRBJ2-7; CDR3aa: CASSQTGKSYEQYF; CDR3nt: TGTGCCAGCAGCCAGACAGGGAAGTCCTACGAGCAGTACTTC
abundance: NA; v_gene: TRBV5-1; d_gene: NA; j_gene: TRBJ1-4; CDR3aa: CASSLSANEKLFF; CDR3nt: TGCGCCAGCAGCTTGTCAGCTAATGAAAAACTGTTTTTT
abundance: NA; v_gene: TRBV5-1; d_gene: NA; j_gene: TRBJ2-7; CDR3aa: CASSLRGRDYEQYF; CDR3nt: TGCGCCAGCAGCTTGCGGGGACGAGACTACGAGCAGTACTTC
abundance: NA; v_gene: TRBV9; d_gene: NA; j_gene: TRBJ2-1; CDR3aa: CASSHTEGWGEQFF; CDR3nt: TGTGCCAGCAGCCACACAGAGGGCTGGGGTGAGCAGTTCTTC
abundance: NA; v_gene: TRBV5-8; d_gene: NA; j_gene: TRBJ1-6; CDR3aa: CASSLAGAYNSPLHF; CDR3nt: TGTGCCAGCAGCTTGGCCGGGGCGTATAATTCACCCCTCCACTTT
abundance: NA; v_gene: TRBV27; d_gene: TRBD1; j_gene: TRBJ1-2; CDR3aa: CASSLNPTGSYGYTF; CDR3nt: TGTGCCAGCAGTTTAAATCCGACAGGGTCCTATGGCTACACCTTC
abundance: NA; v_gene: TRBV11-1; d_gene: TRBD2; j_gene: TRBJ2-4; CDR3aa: CASSGGSGSVAKNIQYF; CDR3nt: TGTGCCAGCAGTGGGGGTAGCGGGAGCGTGGCCAAAAACATTCAGTACTTC
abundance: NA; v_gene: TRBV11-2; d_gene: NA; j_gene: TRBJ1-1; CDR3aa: CASRLPGGSRTEAFF; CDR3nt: TGTGCCAGCCGACTCCCTGGGGGTAGTAGGACTGAAGCTTTCTTT
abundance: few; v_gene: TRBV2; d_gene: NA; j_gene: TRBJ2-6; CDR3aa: CASTAVSGANVLTF; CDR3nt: TGTGCCAGCACCGCGGTCTCTGGGGCCAACGTCCTGACTTTC
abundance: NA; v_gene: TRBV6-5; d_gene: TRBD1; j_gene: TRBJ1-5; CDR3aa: CASSDTGQRNQPQHF; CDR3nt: TGTGCCAGCAGCGACACGGGACAGCGCAATCAGCCCCAGCATTTT
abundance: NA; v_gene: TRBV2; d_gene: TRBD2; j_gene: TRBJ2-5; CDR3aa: CASSEEASGAQETQYF; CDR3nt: TGTGCCAGCAGTGAAGAGGCTAGCGGGGCCCAAGAGACCCAGTACTTC
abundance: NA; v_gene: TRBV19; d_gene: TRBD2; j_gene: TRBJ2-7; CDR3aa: CASTPGTSGGANEQYF; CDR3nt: TGTGCCAGTACCCCCGGGACTAGCGGGGGGGCCAACGAGCAGTACTTC
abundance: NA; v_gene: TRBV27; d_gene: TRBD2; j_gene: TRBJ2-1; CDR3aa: CASGTSGGWEQFF; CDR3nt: TGTGCCAGTGGGACTAGCGGGGGATGGGAGCAGTTCTTC
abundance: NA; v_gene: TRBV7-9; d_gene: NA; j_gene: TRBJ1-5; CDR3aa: CASSHSLGLLNQPQHF; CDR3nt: TGTGCCAGCAGCCACTCTCTCGGACTCCTCAATCAGCCCCAGCATTTT
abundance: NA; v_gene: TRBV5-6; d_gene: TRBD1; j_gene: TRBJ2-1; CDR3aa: CASSSPGQGPREQFF; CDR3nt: TGTGCCAGCAGCTCACCGGGACAGGGACCTCGTGAGCAGTTCTTC
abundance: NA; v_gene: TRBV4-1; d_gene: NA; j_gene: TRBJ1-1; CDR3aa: CASSQFLGPNTEAFF; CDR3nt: TGCGCCAGCAGCCAATTTCTCGGACCGAACACTGAAGCTTTCTTT
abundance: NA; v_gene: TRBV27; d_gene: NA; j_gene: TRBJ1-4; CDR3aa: CASSLLPLGEKLFF; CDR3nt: TGTGCCAGCAGTTTATTGCCCTTAGGTGAAAAACTGTTTTTT
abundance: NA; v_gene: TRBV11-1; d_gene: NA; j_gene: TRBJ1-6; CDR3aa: CASSFRWTANSPLHF; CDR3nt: TGTGCCAGCAGCTTCCGATGGACAGCTAATTCACCCCTCCACTTT
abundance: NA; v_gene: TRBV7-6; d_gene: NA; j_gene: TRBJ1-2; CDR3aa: CASSLLGTLPHYGYTF; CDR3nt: TGTGCCAGCAGCTTGCTCGGGACACTTCCTCACTATGGCTACACCTTC
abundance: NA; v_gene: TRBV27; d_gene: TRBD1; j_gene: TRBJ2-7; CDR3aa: CASSFSWTGVSYEQYF; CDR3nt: TGTGCCAGCAGTTTTTCGTGGACAGGAGTTTCCTACGAGCAGTACTTC
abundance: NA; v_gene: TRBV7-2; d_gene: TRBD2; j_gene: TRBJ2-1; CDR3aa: CASSLSGTSVHNEQFF; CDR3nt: TGTGCCAGCAGCTTAAGTGGGACTAGCGTCCACAATGAGCAGTTCTTC
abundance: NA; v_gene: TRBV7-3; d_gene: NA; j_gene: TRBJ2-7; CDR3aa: CASSEGGPVYEQYF; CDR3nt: TGTGCCAGCAGCGAGGGGGGGCCAGTTTACGAGCAGTACTTC
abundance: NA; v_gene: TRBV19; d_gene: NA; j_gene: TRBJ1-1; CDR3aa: CASSIQGTGSEAFF; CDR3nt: TGTGCCAGTAGTATACAGGGAACGGGTTCTGAAGCTTTCTTT
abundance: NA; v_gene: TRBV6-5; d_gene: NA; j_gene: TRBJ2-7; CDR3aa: CASSSRYEQYF; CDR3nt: TGTGCCAGCAGTTCACGGTACGAGCAGTACTTC
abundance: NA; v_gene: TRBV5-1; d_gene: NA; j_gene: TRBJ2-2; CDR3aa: CASSSSRGITAGELFF; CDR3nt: TGCGCCAGCAGCTCTTCCAGGGGAATAACGGCCGGGGAGCTGTTTTTT
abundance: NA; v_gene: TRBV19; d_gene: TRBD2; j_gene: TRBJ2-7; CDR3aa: CASSMAGTSGTYEQYF; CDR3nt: TGTGCCAGTAGTATGGCTGGGACTAGCGGCACCTACGAGCAGTACTTC
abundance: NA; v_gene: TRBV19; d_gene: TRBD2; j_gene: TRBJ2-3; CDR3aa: CASSPSGGNTDTQYF; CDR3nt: TGTGCCAGTAGCCCTAGCGGGGGGAACACAGATACGCAGTATTTT
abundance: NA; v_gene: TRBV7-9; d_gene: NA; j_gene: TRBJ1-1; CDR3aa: CASSLDASLSEAFF; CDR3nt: TGTGCCAGCAGCCTGGACGCATCCCTTAGTGAAGCTTTCTTT
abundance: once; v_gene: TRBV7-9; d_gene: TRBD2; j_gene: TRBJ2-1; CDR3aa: CASSPRLAGNTYNEQFF; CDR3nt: TGTGCCAGCAGCCCCCGACTAGCGGGAAACACCTACAATGAGCAGTTCTTC
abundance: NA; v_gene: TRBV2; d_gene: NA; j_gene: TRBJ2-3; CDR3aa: CASSGETTSTDTQYF; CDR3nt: TGTGCCAGCAGTGGTGAGACCACTAGCACAGATACGCAGTATTTT
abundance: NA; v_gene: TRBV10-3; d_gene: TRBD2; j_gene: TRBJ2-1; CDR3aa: CAIKWTSGSDEQFF; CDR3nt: TGTGCCATCAAGTGGACTAGCGGGAGCGATGAGCAGTTCTTC
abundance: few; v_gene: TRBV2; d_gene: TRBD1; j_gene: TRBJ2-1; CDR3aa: CASSERGTGERISYNEQFF; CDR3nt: TGTGCCAGCAGTGAACGCGGGACAGGGGAAAGAATTTCCTACAATGAGCAGTTCTTC
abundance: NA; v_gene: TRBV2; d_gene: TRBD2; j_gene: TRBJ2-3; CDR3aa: CASRVSGGPTDTQYF; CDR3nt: TGTGCCAGCAGGGTATCGGGGGGGCCCACAGATACGCAGTATTTT
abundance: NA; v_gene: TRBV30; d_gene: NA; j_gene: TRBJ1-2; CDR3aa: CAWTKLGNGYTF; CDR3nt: TGTGCCTGGACAAAACTAGGGAATGGCTACACCTTC
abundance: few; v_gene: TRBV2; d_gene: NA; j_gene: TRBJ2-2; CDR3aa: CASSRLDANTGELFF; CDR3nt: TGTGCCAGCAGCAGGCTTGATGCGAACACCGGGGAGCTGTTTTTT
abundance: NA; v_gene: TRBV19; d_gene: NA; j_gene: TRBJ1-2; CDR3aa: CRAGEDYGYTF; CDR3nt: TGTAGGGCAGGGGAGGACTATGGCTACACCTTC
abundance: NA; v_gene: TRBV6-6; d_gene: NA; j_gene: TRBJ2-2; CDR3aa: CASSPPRAGELFF; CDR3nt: TGTGCCAGCAGTCCGCCGAGGGCCGGGGAGCTGTTTTTT
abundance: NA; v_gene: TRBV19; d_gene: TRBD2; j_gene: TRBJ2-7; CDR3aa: CASSIPRTSGYEQYF; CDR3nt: TGTGCCAGTAGTATCCCGCGGACTAGCGGCTACGAGCAGTACTTC
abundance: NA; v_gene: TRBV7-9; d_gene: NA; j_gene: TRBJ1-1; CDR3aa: CASSLVISGDTEAFF; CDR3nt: TGTGCCAGCAGCTTAGTGATTTCAGGGGACACTGAAGCTTTCTTT